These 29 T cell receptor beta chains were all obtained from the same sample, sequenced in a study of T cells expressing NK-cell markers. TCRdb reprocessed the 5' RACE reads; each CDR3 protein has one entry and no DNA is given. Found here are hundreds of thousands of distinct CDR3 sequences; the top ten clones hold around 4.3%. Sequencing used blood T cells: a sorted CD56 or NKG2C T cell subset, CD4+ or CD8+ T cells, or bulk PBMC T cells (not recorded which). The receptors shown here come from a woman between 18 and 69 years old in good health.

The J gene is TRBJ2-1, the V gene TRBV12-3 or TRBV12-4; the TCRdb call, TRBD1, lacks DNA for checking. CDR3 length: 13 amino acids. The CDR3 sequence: CASSLVGKNEQFF.

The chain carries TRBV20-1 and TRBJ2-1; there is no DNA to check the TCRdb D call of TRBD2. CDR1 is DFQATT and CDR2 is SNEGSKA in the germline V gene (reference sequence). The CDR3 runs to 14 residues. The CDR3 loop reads CSARIAGGISEQFF.

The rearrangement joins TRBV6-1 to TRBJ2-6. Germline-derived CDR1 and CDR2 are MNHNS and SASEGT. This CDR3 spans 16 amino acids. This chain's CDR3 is CASWDGAYSGANVLTF.

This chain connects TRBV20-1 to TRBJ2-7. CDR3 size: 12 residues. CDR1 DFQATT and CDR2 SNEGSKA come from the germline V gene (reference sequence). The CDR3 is CSAKSGPYEQYF.

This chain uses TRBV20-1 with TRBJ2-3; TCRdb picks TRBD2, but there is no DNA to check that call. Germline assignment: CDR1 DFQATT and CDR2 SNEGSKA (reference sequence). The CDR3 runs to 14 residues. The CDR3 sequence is CSAGMVGLTDTQYF.

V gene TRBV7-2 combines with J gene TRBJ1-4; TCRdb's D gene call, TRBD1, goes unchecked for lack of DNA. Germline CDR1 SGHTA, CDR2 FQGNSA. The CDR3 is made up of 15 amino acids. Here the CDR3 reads CASSLRGQGAAKLFF.

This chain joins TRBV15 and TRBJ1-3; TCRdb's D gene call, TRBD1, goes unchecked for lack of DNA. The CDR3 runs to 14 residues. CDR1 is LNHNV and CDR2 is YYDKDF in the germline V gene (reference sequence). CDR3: CATSRDRAGNTIYF.

CDR3 amino acids: CASTGRSNQPQHF. V gene TRBV6-1 combines with J gene TRBJ1-5. The CDR3 totals 13 residues. Germline-derived CDR1 and CDR2 are MNHNS and SASEGT.

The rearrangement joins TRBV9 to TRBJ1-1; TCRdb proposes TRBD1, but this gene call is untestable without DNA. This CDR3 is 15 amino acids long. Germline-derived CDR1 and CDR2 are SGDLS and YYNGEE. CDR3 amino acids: CASSVETGRNTEAFF.

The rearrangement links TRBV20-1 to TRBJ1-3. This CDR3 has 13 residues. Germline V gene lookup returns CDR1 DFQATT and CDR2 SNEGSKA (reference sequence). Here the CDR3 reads CSSYLSSGNTIYF.

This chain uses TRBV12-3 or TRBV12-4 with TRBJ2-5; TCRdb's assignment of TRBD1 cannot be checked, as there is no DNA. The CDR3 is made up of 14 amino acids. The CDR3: CASRIGRGRETQYF.

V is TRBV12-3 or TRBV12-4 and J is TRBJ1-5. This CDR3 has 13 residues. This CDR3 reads CASSLPPQAPQHF.

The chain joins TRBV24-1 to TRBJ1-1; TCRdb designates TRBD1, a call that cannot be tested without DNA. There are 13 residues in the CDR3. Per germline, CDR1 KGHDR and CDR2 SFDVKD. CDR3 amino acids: CATSDARGTEAFF.

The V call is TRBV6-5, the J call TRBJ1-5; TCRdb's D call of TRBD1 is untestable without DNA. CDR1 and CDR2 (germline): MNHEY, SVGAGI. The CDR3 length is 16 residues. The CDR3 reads CASSYPTGYSNQPQHF.

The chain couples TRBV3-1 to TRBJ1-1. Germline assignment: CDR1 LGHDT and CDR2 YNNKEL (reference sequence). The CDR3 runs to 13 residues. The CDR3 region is CASSQDRDTEAFF.

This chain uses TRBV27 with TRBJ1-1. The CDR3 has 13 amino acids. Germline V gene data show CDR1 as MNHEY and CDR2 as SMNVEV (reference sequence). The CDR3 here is CANPGSRNTEAFF.

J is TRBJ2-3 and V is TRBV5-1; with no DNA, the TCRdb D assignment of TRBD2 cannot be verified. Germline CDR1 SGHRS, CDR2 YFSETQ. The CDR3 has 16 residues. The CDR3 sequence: CASSLAKTSGTDTQYF.

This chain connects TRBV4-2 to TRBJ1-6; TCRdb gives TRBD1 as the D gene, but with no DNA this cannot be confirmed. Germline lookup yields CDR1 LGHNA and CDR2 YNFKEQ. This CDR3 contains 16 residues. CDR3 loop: CASSQAQTGDNSPLHF.

CDR3 amino acids: CASSLAPGQGADTQYF. The chain recombines TRBV4-1 with TRBJ2-3; TCRdb calls TRBD1, which cannot be checked without DNA. In germline, CDR1 is MGHRA, CDR2 YSYEKL. This CDR3 has 16 amino acids.

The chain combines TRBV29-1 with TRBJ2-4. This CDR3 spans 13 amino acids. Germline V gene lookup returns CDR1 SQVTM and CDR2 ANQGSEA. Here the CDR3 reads CSVAGSSGSIQYF. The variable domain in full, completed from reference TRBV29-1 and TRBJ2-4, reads SAVISQKPSRDICQRGTSLTIQCQVDSQVTMMFWYRQQPGQSLTLIATANQGSEATYESGFVIDKFPISRPNLTFSTLTVSNMSPEDSSIYLCSVAGSSGSIQYFGAGTRLSVL.

Here the CDR3 reads CSVGRAQETQYF. This rearrangement joins TRBV29-1 to TRBJ2-5; TCRdb returns TRBD2, unconfirmable since there is no DNA. CDR3 length: 12 amino acids. Germline assignment: CDR1 SQVTM and CDR2 ANQGSEA.

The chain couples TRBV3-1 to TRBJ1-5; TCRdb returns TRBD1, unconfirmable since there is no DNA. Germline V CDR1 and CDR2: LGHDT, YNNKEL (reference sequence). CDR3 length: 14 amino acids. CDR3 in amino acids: CASSPRQFKGPQHF.

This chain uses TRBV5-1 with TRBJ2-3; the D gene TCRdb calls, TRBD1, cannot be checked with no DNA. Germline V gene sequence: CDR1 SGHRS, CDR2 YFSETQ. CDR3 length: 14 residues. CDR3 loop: CASTGGGRTDTQYF.

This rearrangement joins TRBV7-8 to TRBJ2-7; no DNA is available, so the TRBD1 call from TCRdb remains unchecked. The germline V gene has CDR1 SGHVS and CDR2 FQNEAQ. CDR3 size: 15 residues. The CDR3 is CASSLGTGGVYEQYF.

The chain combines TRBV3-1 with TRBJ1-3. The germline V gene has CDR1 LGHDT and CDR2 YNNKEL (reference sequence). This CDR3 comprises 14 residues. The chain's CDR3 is CASSQRVTGNTIYF.

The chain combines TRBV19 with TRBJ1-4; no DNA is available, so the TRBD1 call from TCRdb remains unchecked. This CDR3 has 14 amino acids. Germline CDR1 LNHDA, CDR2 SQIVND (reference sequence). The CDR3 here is CASRPQGTNEKLFF.

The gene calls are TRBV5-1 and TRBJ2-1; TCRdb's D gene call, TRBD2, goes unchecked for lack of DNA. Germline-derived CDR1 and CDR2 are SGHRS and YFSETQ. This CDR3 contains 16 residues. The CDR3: CASSLVAGSSYNEQFF.

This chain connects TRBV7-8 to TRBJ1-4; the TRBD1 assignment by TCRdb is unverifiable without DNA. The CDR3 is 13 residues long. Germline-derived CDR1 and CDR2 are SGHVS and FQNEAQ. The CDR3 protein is CASSAGTEEKLFF.

CDR3 protein: CASSPAGKGDTQYF. The chain has TRBV5-1 and TRBJ2-3; TCRdb selects TRBD2, and the lack of DNA leaves this call unchecked. This CDR3 region has 14 residues. Looked up from germline, CDR1 is SGHRS and CDR2 is YFSETQ. The entire variable domain, with the rest obtained from reference TRBV5-1 and TRBJ2-3, is as follows: KAGVTQTPRYLIKTRGQQVTLSCSPISGHRSVSWYQQTPGQGLQFLFEYFSETQRNKGNFPGRFSGRQFSNSRSEMNVSTLELGDSALYLCASSPAGKGDTQYFGPGTRLTVL.